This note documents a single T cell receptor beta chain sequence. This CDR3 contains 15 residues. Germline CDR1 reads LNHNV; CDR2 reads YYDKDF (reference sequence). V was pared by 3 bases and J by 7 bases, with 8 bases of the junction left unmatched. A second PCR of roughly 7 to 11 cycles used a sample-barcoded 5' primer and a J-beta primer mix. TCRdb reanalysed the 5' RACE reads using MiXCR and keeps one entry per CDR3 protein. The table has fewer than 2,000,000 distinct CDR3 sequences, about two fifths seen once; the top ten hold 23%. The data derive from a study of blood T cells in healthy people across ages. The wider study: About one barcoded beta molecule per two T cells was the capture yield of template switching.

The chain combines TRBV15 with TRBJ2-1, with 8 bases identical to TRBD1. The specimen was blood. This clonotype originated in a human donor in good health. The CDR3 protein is CATSRDRELMNEQFF. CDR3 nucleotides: TGTGCCACCAGCAGGGACAGGGAGCTCATGAATGAGCAGTTCTTC.